This entry describes one T cell receptor (beta chain). The sample originates from a study of blood T cell repertoires in COVID-19. Turning to the study itself: In each case, the material was cDNA or gDNA derived from T cells, B-cell-depleted T cells, or PBMCs.

Under the authors' procedure: From reference gene primer amplification, estimates of nucleated cell counts were derived. The data were produced by immunoSEQ multiplex PCR, yet TCRdb's version contains in-frame clones alone and is incomplete. V and J calls and clone size follow that table, whereas D and trimming were derived from the DNA. Of some 190,000 clones in the sample, just over 85% are singletons; the top ten hold approximately 1.5%. Germline CDR1 reads LNHDA; CDR2 reads SQIVND (reference sequence). The CDR3 spans 14 residues. V lost 7 bases, J lost 1 base, and 13 bases lay in between. Sequencing was done on a sample of peripheral blood. The J gene is TRBJ1-1, the V gene TRBV19; D uncertain. This sequence originates from a man aged 18 to 29 with active or convalescent COVID-19. CDR3 protein: CASTLAVANTEAFF. In DNA, the CDR3 is TGTGCCAGTACGCTGGCGGTGGCGAACACTGAAGCTTTCTTT.